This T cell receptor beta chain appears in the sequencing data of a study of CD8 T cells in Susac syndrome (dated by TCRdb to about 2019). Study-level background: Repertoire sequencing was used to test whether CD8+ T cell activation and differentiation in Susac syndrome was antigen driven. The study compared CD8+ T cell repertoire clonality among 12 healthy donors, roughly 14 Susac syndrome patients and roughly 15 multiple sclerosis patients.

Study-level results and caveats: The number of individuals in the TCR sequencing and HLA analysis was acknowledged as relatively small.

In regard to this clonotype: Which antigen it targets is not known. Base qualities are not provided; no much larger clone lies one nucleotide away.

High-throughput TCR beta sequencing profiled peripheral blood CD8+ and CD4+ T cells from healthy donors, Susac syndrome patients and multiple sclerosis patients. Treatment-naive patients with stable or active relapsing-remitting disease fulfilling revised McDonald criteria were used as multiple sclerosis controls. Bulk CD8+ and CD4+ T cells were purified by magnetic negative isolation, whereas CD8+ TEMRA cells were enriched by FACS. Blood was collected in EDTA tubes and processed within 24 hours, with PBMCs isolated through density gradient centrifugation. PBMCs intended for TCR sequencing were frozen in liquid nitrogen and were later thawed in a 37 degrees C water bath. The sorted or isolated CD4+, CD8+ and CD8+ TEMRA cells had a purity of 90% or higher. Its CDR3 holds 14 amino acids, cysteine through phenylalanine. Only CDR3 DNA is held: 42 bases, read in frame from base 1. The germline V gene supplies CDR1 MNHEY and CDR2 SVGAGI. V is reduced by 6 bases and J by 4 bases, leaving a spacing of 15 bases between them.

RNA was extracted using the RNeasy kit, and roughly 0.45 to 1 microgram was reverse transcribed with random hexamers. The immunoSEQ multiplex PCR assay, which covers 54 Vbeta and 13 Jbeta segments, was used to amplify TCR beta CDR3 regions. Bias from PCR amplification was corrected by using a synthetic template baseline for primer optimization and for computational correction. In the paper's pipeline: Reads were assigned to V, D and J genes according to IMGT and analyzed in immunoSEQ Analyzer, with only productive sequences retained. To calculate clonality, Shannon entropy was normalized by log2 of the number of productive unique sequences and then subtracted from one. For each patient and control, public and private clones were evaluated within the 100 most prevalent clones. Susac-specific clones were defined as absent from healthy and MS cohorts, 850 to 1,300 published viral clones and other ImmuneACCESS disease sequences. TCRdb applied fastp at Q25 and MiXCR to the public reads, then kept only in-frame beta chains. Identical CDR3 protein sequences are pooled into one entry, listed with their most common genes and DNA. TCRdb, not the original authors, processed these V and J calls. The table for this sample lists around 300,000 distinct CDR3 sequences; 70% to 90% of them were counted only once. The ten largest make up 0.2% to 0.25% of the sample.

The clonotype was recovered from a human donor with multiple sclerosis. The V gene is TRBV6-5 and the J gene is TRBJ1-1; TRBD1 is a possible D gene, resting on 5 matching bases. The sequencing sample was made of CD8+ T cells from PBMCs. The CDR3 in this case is CASSPTQGGTEAFF. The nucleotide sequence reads TGTGCCAGCAGCCCTACGCAGGGAGGCACTGAAGCTTTCTTT.